The TCR beta chain under discussion was sequenced for a study of CD8 T cells in Susac syndrome. It was with random hexamers that 0.5 to 1 ug RNA was reverse transcribed. Amplification of TCR beta CDR3 used immunoSEQ multiplex PCR across 54 Vbeta and 13 Jbeta. TCRdb ran MiXCR on the immunoSEQ multiplex PCR reads and lists one entry per CDR3 protein. Of some 180,000 distinct CDR3 sequences detected, under 95% appear once; the ten largest clones hold about 0.1%. V was pared by 3 bases and J by 5 bases, with 14 bases between. Germline lookup yields CDR1 DFQATT and CDR2 SNEGSKA (reference sequence). This CDR3 is built from 15 residues.

V and J are TRBV20-1 and TRBJ1-6; possible D gene TRBD1, 5 bases. The sequence was collected from a human donor in good health. Sequenced material: CD4+ T cells from PBMCs. The CDR3 spells CSASPGGGDNSPLHF. The CDR3 DNA sequence: TGCAGTGCTAGCCCTGGAGGAGGGGATAATTCACCCCTCCACTTT.